The present T cell receptor beta chain was sequenced within a study of blood T cell repertoires in COVID-19. Germline loops: CDR1 SGHKS, CDR2 YYEKEE (reference sequence). This CDR3 region has 16 residues. Trimming pared 0 bases from V and 0 bases from J, leaving 13 bases between. The authors' processing: Reference gene primer amplification gave estimated nucleated cell counts. Clones were sequenced by immunoSEQ multiplex PCR, and TCRdb holds only the in-frame ones, with some missing. Clone size and V and J calls were adopted from that table, with D and trimming inferred from the DNA. The sample has approximately 82,000 clones, around 82% seen once.

This TCR was recovered from a man aged 45 to 65 with active or convalescent COVID-19. What was sequenced was peripheral blood. The chain carries TRBV5-5 and TRBJ2-7; D is possibly TRBD2 (6 bases). The CDR3 DNA sequence: TGTGCCAGCAGCTTGGGAGGCGGGGACCCCTCCTACGAGCAGTACTTC. It specifies CASSLGGGDPSYEQYF.